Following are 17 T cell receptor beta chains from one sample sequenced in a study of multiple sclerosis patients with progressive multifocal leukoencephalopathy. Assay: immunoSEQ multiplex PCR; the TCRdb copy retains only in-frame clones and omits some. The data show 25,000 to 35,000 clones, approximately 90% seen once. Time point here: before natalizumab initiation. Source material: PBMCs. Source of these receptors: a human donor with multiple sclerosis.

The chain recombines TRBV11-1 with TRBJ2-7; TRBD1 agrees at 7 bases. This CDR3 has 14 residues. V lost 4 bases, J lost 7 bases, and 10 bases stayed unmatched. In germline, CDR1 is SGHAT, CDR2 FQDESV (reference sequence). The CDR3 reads CASSSTGSRKEQYF. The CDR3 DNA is TGTGCCAGCAGCTCGACAGGGTCTAGAAAGGAGCAGTACTTC.

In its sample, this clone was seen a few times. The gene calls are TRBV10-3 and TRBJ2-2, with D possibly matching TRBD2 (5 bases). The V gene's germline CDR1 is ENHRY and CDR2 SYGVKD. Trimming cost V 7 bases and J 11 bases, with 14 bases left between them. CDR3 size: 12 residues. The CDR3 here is CAIMRSSGELFF. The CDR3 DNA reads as TGTGCCATCATGAGGAGCAGCGGAGAGCTGTTTTTT.

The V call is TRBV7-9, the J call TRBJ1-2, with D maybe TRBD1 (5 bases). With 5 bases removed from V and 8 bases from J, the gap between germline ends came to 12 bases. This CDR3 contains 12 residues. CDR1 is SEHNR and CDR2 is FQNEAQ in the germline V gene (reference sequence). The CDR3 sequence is CASSKAGRGYTF. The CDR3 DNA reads TGTGCCAGCAGCAAGGCGGGGCGAGGCTACACCTTC. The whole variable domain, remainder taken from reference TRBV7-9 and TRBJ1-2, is DTGVSQNPRHKITKRGQNVTFRCDPISEHNRLYWYRQTLGQGPEFLTYFQNEAQLEKSRLLSDRFSAERPKGSFSTLEIQRTEQGDSAMYLCASSKAGRGYTFGSGTRLTVV.

The CDR3 DNA reads as TGTGCCAGCAGCTTAGATGACAGCCACCTAATTAATTCACCCCTCCACTTT. Translated, it gives CASSLDDSHLINSPLHF. The gene calls are TRBV11-2 and TRBJ1-6, with D possibly TRBD1 on 5 matching bases. Germline CDR1 is SGHAT and CDR2 is FQNNGV. CDR3 length: 17 amino acids. Trimming took off 0 bases at V and 6 bases at J, with 15 bases between the two ends.

The CDR3 sequence is CASSFYEAFEYRNIQYF. The DNA of the CDR3 is TGTGCCAGCAGCTTCTACGAGGCTTTTGAATATAGAAACATTCAGTACTTC. This chain joins TRBV7-9 and TRBJ2-4; no reliable D call. Germline values: CDR1 SEHNR, CDR2 FQNEAQ (reference sequence). The CDR3 sequence is 17 residues long. The germline V and J ends were trimmed by 3 bases and 6 bases, with 21 bases remaining between them. Full variable domain (outside the CDR3, taken from reference TRBV7-9 and TRBJ2-4): DTGVSQNPRHKITKRGQNVTFRCDPISEHNRLYWYRQTLGQGPEFLTYFQNEAQLEKSRLLSDRFSAERPKGSFSTLEIQRTEQGDSAMYLCASSFYEAFEYRNIQYFGAGTRLSVL.

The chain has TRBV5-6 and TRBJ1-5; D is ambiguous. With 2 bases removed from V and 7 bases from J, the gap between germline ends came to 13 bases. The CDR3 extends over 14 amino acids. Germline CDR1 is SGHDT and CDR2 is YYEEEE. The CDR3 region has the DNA TGTGCCAGCAGCTTTTACGGTTTGGGGCAGCCCCAGCATTTT. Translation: CASSFYGLGQPQHF.

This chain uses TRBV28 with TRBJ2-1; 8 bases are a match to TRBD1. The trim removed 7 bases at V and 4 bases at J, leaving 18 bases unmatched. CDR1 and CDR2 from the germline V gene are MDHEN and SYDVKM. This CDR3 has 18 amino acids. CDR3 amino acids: CASNFPLTDRGDYNEQFF. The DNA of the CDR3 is TGTGCCAGCAACTTCCCATTAACCGACAGGGGTGATTACAATGAGCAGTTCTTC.

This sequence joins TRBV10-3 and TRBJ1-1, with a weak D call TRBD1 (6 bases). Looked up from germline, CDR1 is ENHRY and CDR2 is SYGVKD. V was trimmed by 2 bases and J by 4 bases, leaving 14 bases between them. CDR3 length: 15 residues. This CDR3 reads CAISERMGAGTEAFF. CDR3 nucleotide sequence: TGTGCCATCAGTGAGAGGATGGGGGCAGGCACTGAAGCTTTCTTT.

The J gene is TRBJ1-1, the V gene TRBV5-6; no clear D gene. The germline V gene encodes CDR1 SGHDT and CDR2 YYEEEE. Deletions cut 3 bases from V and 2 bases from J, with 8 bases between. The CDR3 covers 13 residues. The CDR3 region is CASSSAGNTEAFF. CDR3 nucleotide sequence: TGTGCCAGCAGCTCTGCGGGAAACACTGAAGCTTTCTTT.

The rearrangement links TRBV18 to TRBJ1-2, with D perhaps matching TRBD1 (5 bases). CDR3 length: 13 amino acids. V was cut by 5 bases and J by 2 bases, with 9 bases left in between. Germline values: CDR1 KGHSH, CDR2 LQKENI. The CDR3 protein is CASSREGNYGYTF. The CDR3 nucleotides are TGTGCCAGCTCAAGGGAGGGGAACTATGGCTACACCTTC. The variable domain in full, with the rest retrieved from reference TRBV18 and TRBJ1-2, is NAGVMQNPRHLVRRRGQEARLRCSPMKGHSHVYWYRQLPEEGLKFMVYLQKENIIDESGMPKERFSAEFPKEGPSILRIQQVVRGDSAAYFCASSREGNYGYTFGSGTRLTVV.

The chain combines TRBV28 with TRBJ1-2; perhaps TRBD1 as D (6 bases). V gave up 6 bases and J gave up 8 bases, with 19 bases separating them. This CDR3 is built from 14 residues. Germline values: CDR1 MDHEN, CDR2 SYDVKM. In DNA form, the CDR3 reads TGTGCCAGCAGAATTGCGTGGGGGGCGGGAGGCTACACCTTC. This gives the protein CASRIAWGAGGYTF.

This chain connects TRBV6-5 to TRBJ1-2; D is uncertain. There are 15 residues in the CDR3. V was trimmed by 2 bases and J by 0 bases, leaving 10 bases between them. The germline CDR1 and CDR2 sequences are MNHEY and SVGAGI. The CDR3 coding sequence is TGTGCCAGCAGTTACGATGGGGAGACTAACTATGGCTACACCTTC. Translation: CASSYDGETNYGYTF.

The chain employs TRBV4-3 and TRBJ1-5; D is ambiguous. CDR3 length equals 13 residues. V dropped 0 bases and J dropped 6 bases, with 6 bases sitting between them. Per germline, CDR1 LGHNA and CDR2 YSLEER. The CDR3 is CASSQDFAQPQHF. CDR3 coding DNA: TGCGCCAGCAGCCAAGACTTCGCTCAGCCCCAGCATTTT.

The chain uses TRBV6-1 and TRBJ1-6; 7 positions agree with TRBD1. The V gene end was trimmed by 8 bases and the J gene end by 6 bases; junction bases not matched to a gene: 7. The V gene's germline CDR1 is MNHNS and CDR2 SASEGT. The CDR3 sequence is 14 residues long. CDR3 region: CASSTGTVNSPLHF. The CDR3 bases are TGTGCCAGCTCGACCGGGACAGTTAATTCACCCCTCCACTTT.

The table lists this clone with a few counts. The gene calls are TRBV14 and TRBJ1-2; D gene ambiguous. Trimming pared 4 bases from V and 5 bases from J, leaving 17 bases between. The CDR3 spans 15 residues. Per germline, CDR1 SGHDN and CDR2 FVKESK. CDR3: CASSLRHTLPYGYTF. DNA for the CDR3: TGTGCCAGCAGCCTAAGGCACACACTTCCTTATGGCTACACCTTC.

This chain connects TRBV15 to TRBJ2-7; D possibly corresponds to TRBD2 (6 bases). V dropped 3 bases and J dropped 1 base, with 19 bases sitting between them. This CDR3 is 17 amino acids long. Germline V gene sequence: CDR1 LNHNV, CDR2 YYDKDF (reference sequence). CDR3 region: CATSRLPPHAGSYEQYF. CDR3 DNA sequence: TGTGCCACCAGCAGGCTTCCTCCCCATGCGGGGTCCTACGAGCAGTACTTC.

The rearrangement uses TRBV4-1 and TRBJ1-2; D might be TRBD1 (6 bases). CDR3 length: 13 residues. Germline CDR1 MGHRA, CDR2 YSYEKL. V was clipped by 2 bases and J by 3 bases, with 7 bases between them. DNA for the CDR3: TGCGCCAGCAGCCAAAACAGGGACTATGGCTACACCTTC. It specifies CASSQNRDYGYTF.